This T cell receptor beta chain emerged from a study of shared clonotypes between healthy human individuals. An approximately 200 ng quantity of DNA, 30,000 to 35,000 T cell genomes, went into the sorted-subset replicate PCRs. Profiled with immunoSEQ multiplex PCR; TCRdb holds only in-frame clones, not every one. Of about 520,000 clones in the sample, more than 95% were seen once. CDR1 and CDR2 from the germline V gene are SEHNR and FQNEAQ (reference sequence). This CDR3 region has 17 residues. V lost 3 bases and J lost 3; bases outside the gene matches: 6. The TCR sequence derives from a woman in her 30s in good health. The V and J genes are TRBV7-9 and TRBJ2-3, with 13 bases that match TRBD2. Sequenced: naive CD4+ T cells sorted from blood. Subset given: CD45RA+ positively selected. The CDR3 is CASSFGLAGDTTDTQYF. The CDR3, as DNA: TGTGCCAGCAGCTTCGGACTAGCGGGAGATACGACAGATACGCAGTATTTT.